This TCR beta chain emerged from a study of T cells in Graves' hyperthyroidism and ophthalmopathy (dated by TCRdb to between 2019 and 2020). For context, the study as a whole: Peripheral blood was sampled at the time of initial diagnosis, prior to any treatment. TCR V-J signatures able to tell the groups apart were searched for in a discovery cohort of some 97 patients, of whom around 43 had Graves' ophthalmopathy and 57 had stable Graves' hyperthyroidism. Whether ophthalmopathy could be predicted prospectively was tested in an independent validation cohort made up of 18 to 20 hyperthyroidism patients plus 17 patients who later progressed to ophthalmopathy. The 90 to 100 discovery patients were randomly split 7:3 into training and test sets. In addition, the study compared T-cell repertoires in thyroid tissue and in blood from 6 or 7 Graves' hyperthyroidism patients. After sampling, hyperthyroidism patients received methimazole starting at 30 mg daily, and ophthalmopathy patients received high-dose intravenous methylprednisolone. The paper reports TCR Vbeta CDR3 sequencing of over 120 peripheral blood samples: 40 to 45 ophthalmopathy, roughly 74 hyperthyroidism and approximately 17 progressor patients.

Ophthalmopathy patients had moderately to severely active disease, Clinical Activity Score of at least 3, NOSPECS grade of at least 4, and duration under 3 months. Patients with uncontrolled infections, other autoimmune diseases, pregnancy or lactation were excluded. Clinical symptoms, serum thyroxine and TRAb, thyroid ultrasound, and orbital computed tomography formed the basis for the diagnoses. PBMCs were isolated from more than 9 ml of fresh peripheral blood by Ficoll-Paque density gradient centrifugation. Total RNA was extracted with Trizol reagent, and quality was checked on an Agilent 2100 Bioanalyzer. TCR beta CDR3 regions were amplified from RNA transcripts. A first-round RT-PCR of the TCR CDR3 used the HTBI primer set with the Qiagen OneStep RT-PCR kit. Libraries were constructed in a second round of multiplex PCR, after which size selection and purification were carried out. Libraries were sequenced paired-end with 100 bp reads on an Illumina HiSeq2000. The paper's processing steps were these. SOAPnuke was used to process the raw data, throwing out any read that contained adapters or uncalled bases, had a mean Phred below 15, or lacked an exact constant-primer or identifier match. COPE v1.2.5 was used to merge the high-quality paired reads, and each unique nucleotide sequence was defined as a clonotype. Clonotypes were aligned to IMGT TRBV, TRBD and TRBJ reference segments using MiTCR v1.1. The analysis was restricted to V-J combinations with a frequency above 0.0001, which together covered roughly 99% of the repertoires. The TCS score was defined as the ratio of F50 (clonal expansion) to E x V (chaos), calculated using BLOSUM62-based TCRdist between CDR3 peptides within each V-J. Welch's t-statistics and random forest reduced around 510 V-J features to fewer than 15, which were used in a naive Bayes classifier (R e1071). Through fastp at Q25 and MiXCR, TCRdb rebuilt clones from the public reads, retaining in-frame beta chains. Records with the same CDR3 protein are collapsed into one entry carrying the most frequent genes and DNA. TCRdb's processing, not the authors' own work, is the source of the V and J calls. For this sample there are 400,000 or so distinct CDR3 sequences; about 14% appear just once. The ten largest clones capture around a fifth of the sample.

Broad study findings and their caveats: In cross-validation, a model built on a 13 V-J signature told ophthalmopathy apart from stable hyperthyroidism with roughly 87% sensitivity and around 84% specificity, and in testing the same model reached 80%/75%. Sample size was not statistically predetermined, and blinding of investigators to group allocation was not performed. During validation, the model predicted progression to ophthalmopathy a median of roughly six months ahead of onset, with around 71% sensitivity and about 75% specificity. Most expanded thyroid clonotypes (frequency above 0.001) were also detected in blood, a finding suggesting that blood repertoires may reflect thyroid immune responses.

This clonotype was seen many times. The target of this receptor is not known. Base qualities are not provided; no much larger clone lies one nucleotide away. CDR1 MDHEN and CDR2 SYDVKM are derived from the germline V gene. The CDR3 goes from the cysteine to the phenylalanine over 13 residues. The read is trimmed to its CDR3 DNA, 39 bases read in frame from base 1. The junction shows trimming of 3 bases on V and 4 bases on J, plus 9 bases between the germline ends. The specimen was blood. This clonotype originated in a woman under 40 with Graves' ophthalmopathy. The receptor chain draws on TRBV28 and TRBJ1-2, with the D gene too uncertain to name. DNA sequence: TGTGCCAGCAGTTTGGAGGGCCGCTATGGCTACACCTTC. This gives the protein CASSLEGRYGYTF.